This T cell receptor (beta chain) was captured by sequencing in a study of blood T cell repertoires in COVID-19. This CDR3 is built from 16 residues. Germline loops: CDR1 LNHDA, CDR2 SQIVND (reference sequence). J lost 3 bases, V lost 5 bases, and 9 bases had no gene match. Only in-frame clones appear in the TCRdb table, and some are missing; sequencing was by immunoSEQ multiplex PCR. Of a few hundred thousand clones listed, around 80% were seen once; the top ten hold over 1.2%. The source of this sequence is a middle-aged woman who had recovered from COVID-19. Input material: peripheral blood. The genes are TRBV19 and TRBJ1-1; 10 bases are shared with TRBD1. CDR3 sequence reads: CASSFRRQGADTEAFF. The CDR3 DNA reads TGTGCCAGTAGTTTTCGCCGACAGGGGGCGGACACTGAAGCTTTCTTT.